This TCR beta chain was sequenced during a study of radiation and T cells in renal cell carcinoma. This CDR3 comprises 15 residues. The germline V gene encodes CDR1 MGHRA and CDR2 YSYEKL. V lost 1 base and J lost 8, with 14 bases in between. This sample's time point: blood 4 weeks post-SBRT, at nephrectomy. The sample's treatment: 15 Gy SBRT to primary tumor, nephrectomy 4 weeks later. After SBRT, blood was collected at 2 and 4 weeks, plus baseline. Only in-frame clones appear in the TCRdb table, and some are missing; sequencing was by immunoSEQ multiplex PCR. The sample yields some 81,000 clones, 89% seen once.

This TCR was sampled from a woman in her 70s with renal cell carcinoma. Sequenced here: blood, sampled from a patient whose treatment included radiotherapy and nephrectomy. The chain links TRBV4-1 to TRBJ1-4; a possible D gene is TRBD1 (6 bases). As DNA, the CDR3 is TGCGCCAGCAGCCAAGTTCAGGGGTTGAGAGAAAAACTGTTTTTT. This codes for CASSQVQGLREKLFF.